This is a list of T cell receptor beta chains from one sample in a study of blood T cell repertoires in COVID-19. Profiled with immunoSEQ multiplex PCR; TCRdb holds only in-frame clones, not every one. Here the sample spans about 57,000 clones, around 82% being singletons. Material for sequencing was peripheral blood. The receptors here all came from a woman older than 75 with acute or convalescent COVID-19. CDR3s leave out the opening cysteine and the closing phenylalanine or tryptophan. The D gene is left open where the match is weak. Rows give clone size only sometimes, using once, few, many, or a class for an expanded clone.

D	V	size	J	CDR3
-	TRBV5-1	-	TRBJ1-6	ASSLIADSPLH
-	TRBV28	-	TRBJ1-1	ASSFRTANTEAF
TRBD1	TRBV23-1	-	TRBJ2-4	ASNRGQGPTIAKNIQY
-	TRBV12-3/TRBV12-4	once	TRBJ2-7	ASSRVYEQY
TRBD2	TRBV19	-	TRBJ2-1	ASSRLAGGPDEQF
TRBD1	TRBV7-8	-	TRBJ1-1	ASSLVGAGGFLTEAF
-	TRBV19	-	TRBJ2-3	ASSVGGLTDTQY
TRBD2	TRBV2	-	TRBJ2-2	ASSAQRGGTGELF
TRBD2	TRBV11-2	few	TRBJ2-2	ASSPSGRNTGELF
-	TRBV6-5	-	TRBJ2-1	ASTSSGSVNEQF
TRBD2	TRBV30	few	TRBJ2-1	AWKRLAREQF
TRBD2	TRBV29-1	once	TRBJ2-5	SAGGGQETQY
-	TRBV7-2	-	TRBJ1-2	ASSFGGPQGIWYGYT
-	TRBV19	few	TRBJ2-7	ARDTGQY
TRBD1	TRBV6-6	few	TRBJ1-2	ASSPALRQGYGYT
-	TRBV5-4	-	TRBJ2-3	ASYPWGADTQY
-	TRBV5-4	-	TRBJ2-1	ASSFRPEDDEQF
-	TRBV30	-	TRBJ1-2	AWNRGGGYT
TRBD1	TRBV29-1	-	TRBJ2-1	SVEKPGTGRNEQF
TRBD1	TRBV6-5	-	TRBJ2-7	ASSLTGGPYEQY
TRBD2	TRBV29-1	-	TRBJ2-3	SVPSGTSGGTQY
TRBD2	TRBV4-1	few	TRBJ2-7	ASSLKAGDEQY
TRBD1	TRBV28	-	TRBJ1-2	ASRTGANYGYT
TRBD1	TRBV6-5	-	TRBJ2-3	AASGQGPDTQY